This is a list of T cell receptor beta chains from one sample in a study of T cell responses to AZD1222 COVID-19 vaccine. Sequencing used immunoSEQ multiplex PCR; TCRdb keeps in-frame clones, though not all of them. The data show 15,000 to 20,000 clones, roughly 79% seen once. Specimen: peripheral blood, collected 28 days after the second AZD1222 dose. These receptors all come from an adult who received the AZD1222 COVID-19 vaccine. Both conserved end residues are part of each CDR3. The D gene is left open where the match is weak. Size is omitted from some rows. Given values are once, few, many or a class for expanded clones.

cdr3_nt: TGTGCCAGCAGTTACTTTCACCTTAACTATGGCTACACCTTC; cdr3_aa: CASSYFHLNYGYTF; clone_size: .; v_call: TRBV6-2/TRBV6-3; j_call: TRBJ1-2; d_call: .
cdr3_nt: TGTGCCAGCAGCCGCGACAGGTTCACCTACGAGCAGTACTTC; cdr3_aa: CASSRDRFTYEQYF; clone_size: .; v_call: TRBV7-2; j_call: TRBJ2-7; d_call: .
cdr3_nt: TGTGCCAGCAGAACCCTCGAGGCGGAGCAGCCCCAGCATTTT; cdr3_aa: CASRTLEAEQPQHF; clone_size: .; v_call: TRBV19; j_call: TRBJ1-5; d_call: .
cdr3_nt: TGCGCCAGCAGCTTGGGCTGGGACAATGAGCAGTTCTTC; cdr3_aa: CASSLGWDNEQFF; clone_size: .; v_call: TRBV5-1; j_call: TRBJ2-1; d_call: .
cdr3_nt: TGCAGCGTTGGTCCAGGCATGAACACTGAAGCTTTCTTT; cdr3_aa: CSVGPGMNTEAFF; clone_size: .; v_call: TRBV29-1; j_call: TRBJ1-1; d_call: .
cdr3_nt: TGTGCCATCAGCGACACAGAGCTATTTGGAAACACCATATATTTT; cdr3_aa: CAISDTELFGNTIYF; clone_size: .; v_call: TRBV10-3; j_call: TRBJ1-3; d_call: .
cdr3_nt: TGTGCCAGCAGTGAGTTGGTGAACACTGAAGCTTTCTTT; cdr3_aa: CASSELVNTEAFF; clone_size: .; v_call: TRBV2; j_call: TRBJ1-1; d_call: .
cdr3_nt: TGTGCCAGCAGCTTAATAGCACTCGGGACTAGCAGCTACAATGAGCAGTTCTTC; cdr3_aa: CASSLIALGTSSYNEQFF; clone_size: .; v_call: TRBV7-3; j_call: TRBJ2-1; d_call: TRBD2
cdr3_nt: TGCGCCAGCAGCCAGAGGACAGGATCCTACGAGCAGTACTTC; cdr3_aa: CASSQRTGSYEQYF; clone_size: .; v_call: TRBV4-3; j_call: TRBJ2-7; d_call: TRBD1
cdr3_nt: TGCGCCAGCAGTAAAGCGGGGGGCGTTGACAATGAGCAGTTCTTC; cdr3_aa: CASSKAGGVDNEQFF; clone_size: .; v_call: TRBV10-1; j_call: TRBJ2-1; d_call: TRBD2
cdr3_nt: TGTGCCACCAGCAGGGCCCTTAGCCCCATCAGTGAGCAGTTCTTC; cdr3_aa: CATSRALSPISEQFF; clone_size: .; v_call: TRBV15; j_call: TRBJ2-1; d_call: .
cdr3_nt: TGTGCCACCCCAGGGTTAGGTTCACCCCTCCACTTT; cdr3_aa: CATPGLGSPLHF; clone_size: .; v_call: TRBV6-5; j_call: TRBJ1-6; d_call: .
cdr3_nt: TGTGCCAGCAGCCCCCCGTCTAGCGGTTCGATTACGCAGTATTTT; cdr3_aa: CASSPPSSGSITQYF; clone_size: few; v_call: TRBV7-2; j_call: TRBJ2-3; d_call: TRBD2
cdr3_nt: TGTGCCAGCAGTCGGGACAGGAACCAAGAGACCCAGTACTTC; cdr3_aa: CASSRDRNQETQYF; clone_size: few; v_call: TRBV2; j_call: TRBJ2-5; d_call: TRBD1
cdr3_nt: TGTGCCAGCAACACCCGCAGGGGGAACTCACCCCTCCACTTT; cdr3_aa: CASNTRRGNSPLHF; clone_size: .; v_call: TRBV6-6; j_call: TRBJ1-6; d_call: TRBD1
cdr3_nt: TGTGCCTGGAGCCAACAGGCGGGGGGAGTAGAGACCCAGTACTTC; cdr3_aa: CAWSQQAGGVETQYF; clone_size: .; v_call: TRBV30; j_call: TRBJ2-5; d_call: TRBD2
cdr3_nt: TGCGCCAGCAGCCCGGAGGCAGGGGGTGATTATAATTCACCCCTCCACTTT; cdr3_aa: CASSPEAGGDYNSPLHF; clone_size: .; v_call: TRBV5-1; j_call: TRBJ1-6; d_call: TRBD1
cdr3_nt: TGTGCCAGCAGCTTAGGTACTGGGACCCCGAACACTGAAGCTTTCTTT; cdr3_aa: CASSLGTGTPNTEAFF; clone_size: .; v_call: TRBV7-9; j_call: TRBJ1-1; d_call: .
cdr3_nt: TGCAGCGTTGATTCGGGGGCTGAAAAACTGTTTTTT; cdr3_aa: CSVDSGAEKLFF; clone_size: .; v_call: TRBV29-1; j_call: TRBJ1-4; d_call: .
cdr3_nt: TGCGCCAGCAGCCAAGATAGTATCTTGGGGGCCCGCACGGAAAAACTGTTTTTT; cdr3_aa: CASSQDSILGARTEKLFF; clone_size: .; v_call: TRBV4-3; j_call: TRBJ1-4; d_call: .
cdr3_nt: TGTGCCAGCAGTTACCAAAGGACTAGCGGGAGGGCCTTGGATGAGCAGTTCTTC; cdr3_aa: CASSYQRTSGRALDEQFF; clone_size: .; v_call: TRBV6-2/TRBV6-3; j_call: TRBJ2-1; d_call: TRBD2
cdr3_nt: TGTGCCAGCAGCCAATCCTCGATCGGCACTGAAGCTTTCTTT; cdr3_aa: CASSQSSIGTEAFF; clone_size: .; v_call: TRBV14; j_call: TRBJ1-1; d_call: .
cdr3_nt: TGTGCCAGCAGCTTAGTAGGCAAGTTCACCGGGGAGCTGTTTTTT; cdr3_aa: CASSLVGKFTGELFF; clone_size: few; v_call: TRBV11-2; j_call: TRBJ2-2; d_call: .
cdr3_nt: TGTGCCAGCAGTGAGGCGGGACTAGGCCTCAATGAGCAGTTCTTC; cdr3_aa: CASSEAGLGLNEQFF; clone_size: few; v_call: TRBV6-1; j_call: TRBJ2-1; d_call: TRBD2
cdr3_nt: TGTGCCAGCAGGCAAGGGGGTTCGGGGTACGAGCAGTACTTC; cdr3_aa: CASRQGGSGYEQYF; clone_size: .; v_call: TRBV3-1/TRBV3-2; j_call: TRBJ2-7; d_call: .
cdr3_nt: TGTGCCAGCAGGCCGACAGCCTCCCAAAATGGGGGCTACACCTTC; cdr3_aa: CASRPTASQNGGYTF; clone_size: .; v_call: TRBV6-4; j_call: TRBJ1-2; d_call: .
cdr3_nt: TGTGCCAGCAGCTCCATTCCTAGAAACAATGAGCAGTTCTTC; cdr3_aa: CASSSIPRNNEQFF; clone_size: few; v_call: TRBV7-2; j_call: TRBJ2-1; d_call: .
cdr3_nt: TGTGCCAGCAGCTCGACAGTCGATCAGCCCCAGCATTTT; cdr3_aa: CASSSTVDQPQHF; clone_size: once; v_call: TRBV5-5; j_call: TRBJ1-5; d_call: .
cdr3_nt: TGTGCCAGCTCACGGGACAGCTACGAGCAGTACTTC; cdr3_aa: CASSRDSYEQYF; clone_size: .; v_call: TRBV18; j_call: TRBJ2-7; d_call: TRBD1
cdr3_nt: TGTGCCAGCAGTGAAGTTGGGGGCAGGGGACGGGATGGCTACACCTTC; cdr3_aa: CASSEVGGRGRDGYTF; clone_size: few; v_call: TRBV6-1; j_call: TRBJ1-2; d_call: .
cdr3_nt: TGTGCCAGCAGCTTGGGGGAGCAGGGGAGCACCGGGGAGCTGTTTTTT; cdr3_aa: CASSLGEQGSTGELFF; clone_size: few; v_call: TRBV5-6; j_call: TRBJ2-2; d_call: .
cdr3_nt: TGTGCCAGCAGTGACCGCGAATCGGGGTTCGGGGAGCTGTTTTTT; cdr3_aa: CASSDRESGFGELFF; clone_size: .; v_call: TRBV25-1; j_call: TRBJ2-2; d_call: .
cdr3_nt: TGTGCCAGCAGCCAAGAAGGGCAGAAGCCCCAGCATTTT; cdr3_aa: CASSQEGQKPQHF; clone_size: few; v_call: TRBV4-2; j_call: TRBJ1-5; d_call: .
cdr3_nt: TGTGCCAGCAGTTACTCGAGGGACAGTACATCCTACGAGCAGTACTTC; cdr3_aa: CASSYSRDSTSYEQYF; clone_size: medium-sized; v_call: TRBV6-2/TRBV6-3; j_call: TRBJ2-7; d_call: TRBD1
cdr3_nt: TGTGCCAGCAGTTTTAGCGGGGCGCTCAACTACTACGAGCAGTACTTC; cdr3_aa: CASSFSGALNYYEQYF; clone_size: once; v_call: TRBV27; j_call: TRBJ2-7; d_call: TRBD2
cdr3_nt: TGTGCCAGCAGCCTCGAGGCAACGGGCTACACCTTC; cdr3_aa: CASSLEATGYTF; clone_size: .; v_call: TRBV12-3/TRBV12-4; j_call: TRBJ1-2; d_call: .
cdr3_nt: TGTGCCAGCAGCCAAGGGACAGGGGGTGACTATGGCTACACCTTC; cdr3_aa: CASSQGTGGDYGYTF; clone_size: .; v_call: TRBV3-1/TRBV3-2; j_call: TRBJ1-2; d_call: TRBD1
cdr3_nt: TGCAGCGTTGAGGAGACGACAGGACTTGGCTACACCTTC; cdr3_aa: CSVEETTGLGYTF; clone_size: once; v_call: TRBV29-1; j_call: TRBJ1-2; d_call: .
cdr3_nt: TGTGCCAGCAGCTTACATCCGGGAGCCGGGGAGCTGTTTTTT; cdr3_aa: CASSLHPGAGELFF; clone_size: once; v_call: TRBV7-9; j_call: TRBJ2-2; d_call: .
cdr3_nt: TGCAGCGTTTTCTTTCCGGATTATGGCTACACCTTC; cdr3_aa: CSVFFPDYGYTF; clone_size: .; v_call: TRBV29-1; j_call: TRBJ1-2; d_call: .
cdr3_nt: TGTGCCAGCAGCTTAATGGCAGGGCCTTCACCCCTCCACTTT; cdr3_aa: CASSLMAGPSPLHF; clone_size: few; v_call: TRBV7-3; j_call: TRBJ1-6; d_call: .
cdr3_nt: TGTGCCAGCACGATAGCCGGGACAGCGACTAGCGGGATGGGTTCCGAGCAGTACTTC; cdr3_aa: CASTIAGTATSGMGSEQYF; clone_size: once; v_call: TRBV2; j_call: TRBJ2-7; d_call: TRBD2